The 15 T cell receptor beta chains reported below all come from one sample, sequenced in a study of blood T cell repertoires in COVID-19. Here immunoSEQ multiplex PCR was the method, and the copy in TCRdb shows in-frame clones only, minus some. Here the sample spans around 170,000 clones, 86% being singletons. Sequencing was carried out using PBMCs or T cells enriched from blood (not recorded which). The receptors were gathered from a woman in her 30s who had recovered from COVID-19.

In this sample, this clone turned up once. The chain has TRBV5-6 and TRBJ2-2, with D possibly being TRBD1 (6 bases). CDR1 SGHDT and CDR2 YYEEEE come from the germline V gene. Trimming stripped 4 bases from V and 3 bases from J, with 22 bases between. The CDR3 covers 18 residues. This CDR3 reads CASSVGPPGALDTGELFF. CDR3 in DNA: TGTGCCAGCAGCGTGGGCCCCCCAGGGGCGCTGGACACCGGGGAGCTGTTTTTT.

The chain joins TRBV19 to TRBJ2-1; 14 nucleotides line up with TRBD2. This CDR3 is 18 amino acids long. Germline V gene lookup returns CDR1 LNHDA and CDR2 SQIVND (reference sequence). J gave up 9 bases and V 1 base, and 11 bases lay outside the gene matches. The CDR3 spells CASSIVPGLAGVGGEQFF. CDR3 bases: TGTGCCAGTAGTATAGTCCCGGGACTAGCGGGAGTCGGCGGTGAGCAGTTCTTC.

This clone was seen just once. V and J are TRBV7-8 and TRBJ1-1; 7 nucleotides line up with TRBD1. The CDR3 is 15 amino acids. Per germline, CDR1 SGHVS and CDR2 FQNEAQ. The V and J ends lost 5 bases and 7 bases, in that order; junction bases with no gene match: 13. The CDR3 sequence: CASSPFTGTVGEAFF. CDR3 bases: TGTGCCAGCAGCCCTTTTACCGGGACAGTAGGTGAAGCTTTCTTT. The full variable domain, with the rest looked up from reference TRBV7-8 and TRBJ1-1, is GAGVSQSPRYKVAKRGQDVALRCDPISGHVSLFWYQQALGQGPEFLTYFQNEAQLDKSGLPSDRFFAERPEGSVSTLKIQRTQQEDSAVYLCASSPFTGTVGEAFFGQGTRLTVV.

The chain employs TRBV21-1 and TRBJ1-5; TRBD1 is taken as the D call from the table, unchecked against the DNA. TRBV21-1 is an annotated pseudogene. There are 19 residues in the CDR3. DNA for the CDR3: TGTGCCAGCAGCAAAGTAGACGGGACAGGGGGCGCGAGCAATCAGCCCCAGCATTTT. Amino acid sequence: CASSKVDGTGGASNQPQHF.

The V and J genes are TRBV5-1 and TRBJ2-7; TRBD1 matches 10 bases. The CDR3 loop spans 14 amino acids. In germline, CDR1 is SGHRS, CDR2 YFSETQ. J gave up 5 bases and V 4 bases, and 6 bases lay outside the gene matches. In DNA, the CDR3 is TGCGCCAGCAGCATGACAGGGGGCACTAACGAGCAGTACTTC. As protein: CASSMTGGTNEQYF.

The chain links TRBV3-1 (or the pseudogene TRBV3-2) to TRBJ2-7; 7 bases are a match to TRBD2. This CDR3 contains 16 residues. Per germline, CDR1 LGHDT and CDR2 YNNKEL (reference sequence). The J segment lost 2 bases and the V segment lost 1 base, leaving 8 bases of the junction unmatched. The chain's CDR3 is CASSQGGGSPTYEQYF. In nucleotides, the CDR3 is TGTGCCAGCAGCCAAGGGGGAGGGAGCCCCACCTACGAGCAGTACTTC.

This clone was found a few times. The CDR3 sequence is CASRTGGNFRNQPQHF. The CDR3 coding sequence is TGTGCCAGCAGAACAGGGGGCAATTTCCGCAATCAGCCCCAGCATTTT. V and J are TRBV28 and TRBJ1-5; 9 nucleotides align to TRBD1. After removal of 6 bases from V and 2 bases from J, the junction contained 8 bases not matched to a gene. This CDR3 has 16 amino acids. Germline V gene data show CDR1 as MDHEN and CDR2 as SYDVKM. Complete variable domain (other parts from reference TRBV28 and TRBJ1-5): DVKVTQSSRYLVKRTGEKVFLECVQDMDHENMFWYRQDPGLGLRLIYFSYDVKMKEKGDIPEGYSVSREKKERFSLILESASTNQTSMYLCASRTGGNFRNQPQHFGDGTRLSIL.

DNA for the CDR3: TGTGCCAGTAGTATTTTCGGGGCTAACTATGGCTACACCTTC. Translating it yields CASSIFGANYGYTF. This chain joins TRBV19 and TRBJ1-2; D gene ambiguous. V was cut by 3 bases and J by 0 bases, with 8 bases left in between. Germline V gene data show CDR1 as LNHDA and CDR2 as SQIVND (reference sequence). The CDR3 has 14 residues.

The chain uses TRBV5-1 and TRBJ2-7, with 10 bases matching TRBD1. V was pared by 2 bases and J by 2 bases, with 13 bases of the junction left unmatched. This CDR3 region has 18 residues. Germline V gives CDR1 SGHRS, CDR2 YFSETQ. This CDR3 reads CASSFSSGQGFMAYEQYF. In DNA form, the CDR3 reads TGCGCCAGCAGCTTCAGTTCGGGACAGGGGTTCATGGCCTACGAGCAGTACTTC.

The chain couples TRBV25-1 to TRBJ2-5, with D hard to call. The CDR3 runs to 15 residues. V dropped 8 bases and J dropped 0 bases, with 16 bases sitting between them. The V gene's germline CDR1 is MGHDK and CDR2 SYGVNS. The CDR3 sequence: CASLRQDWYQETQYF. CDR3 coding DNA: TGTGCCAGCCTTCGGCAGGATTGGTACCAAGAGACCCAGTACTTC.

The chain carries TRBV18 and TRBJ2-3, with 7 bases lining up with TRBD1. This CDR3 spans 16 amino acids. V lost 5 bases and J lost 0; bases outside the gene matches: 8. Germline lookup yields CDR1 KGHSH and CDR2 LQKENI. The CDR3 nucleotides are TGTGCCAGCTCATCCAACGGACAGGATAGCACAGATACGCAGTATTTT. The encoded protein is CASSSNGQDSTDTQYF.

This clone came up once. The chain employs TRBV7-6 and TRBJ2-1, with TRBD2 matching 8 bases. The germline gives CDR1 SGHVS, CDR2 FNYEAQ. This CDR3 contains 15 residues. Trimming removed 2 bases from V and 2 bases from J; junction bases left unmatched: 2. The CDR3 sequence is CASSLTSGTYNEQFF. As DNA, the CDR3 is TGTGCCAGCAGCTTAACTAGCGGAACCTACAATGAGCAGTTCTTC.

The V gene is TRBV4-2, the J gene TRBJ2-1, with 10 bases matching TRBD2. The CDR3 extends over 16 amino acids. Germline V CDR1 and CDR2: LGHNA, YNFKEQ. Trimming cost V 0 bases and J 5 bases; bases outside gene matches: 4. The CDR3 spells CASSQDGSGRDNEQFF. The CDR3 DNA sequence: TGTGCCAGCAGCCAAGATGGGAGCGGGAGGGACAATGAGCAGTTCTTC.

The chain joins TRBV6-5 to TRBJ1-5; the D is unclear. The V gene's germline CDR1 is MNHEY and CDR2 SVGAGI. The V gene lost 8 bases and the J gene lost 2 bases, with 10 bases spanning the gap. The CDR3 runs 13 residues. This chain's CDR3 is CASGSAGNQPQHF. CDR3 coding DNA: TGTGCCAGCGGGTCGGCGGGCAATCAGCCCCAGCATTTT.

The CDR3 is CASSQDKTGDEAFF. The CDR3 DNA reads as TGCGCCAGCAGCCAAGATAAGACAGGGGATGAAGCTTTCTTT. The chain uses TRBV4-1 and TRBJ1-1; 8 bases match TRBD1. CDR1 and CDR2 from the germline V gene are MGHRA and YSYEKL. V lost 0 bases, J lost 7 bases, and 4 bases stayed unmatched. The CDR3 has 14 amino acids.